The present TCR beta chain was sequenced within a study of blood T cell repertoires in COVID-19 (TCRdb year 2020). Background for the entire study: Samples covering the acute and convalescent phases of COVID-19 were provided by collaborators in the United States, Italy and Spain. The repertoires were released in a freely available public database meant as a resource for research on the immune response to SARS-CoV-2. The prospective study material was composed of cDNA or gDNA derived from T cells, B-cell-depleted T cells, or PBMCs. Subjects who had been exposed to COVID-19, were actively infected with it, or had recovered from it provided the deeply sampled blood TCRbeta repertoires that made up the dataset. Where available, HLA class I and class II types were obtained from metadata supplied by the sample provider rather than from assay-based typing. The samples were drawn from two sources: the first 160 participants of the ongoing ImmuneRACE study, and about 1,300 subjects contributed by 6 global collaborators. The sample metadata nearly always contained a de-identified subject ID, COVID-19 status, age in years and sex. Results and caveats for the whole study, not just this receptor: Clinical and demographic metadata were provided uncurated, with the amount varying by source and participant.

Points on this clone: The clone's antigen remains unknown. Per-nucleotide qualities are absent, and no much larger clonotype sits a single base away.

Collaborating institutions collected whole blood in K2EDTA tubes following their own protocols. Collaborator samples were shipped for TCRbeta analysis as frozen whole blood, isolated PBMCs, or DNA extracted from either sample type. TCRbeta CDR3 regions were amplified from genomic DNA by means of the immunoSEQ Assay, a bias-controlled multiplex PCR. In the paper's pipeline: Nucleated cell counts per sample were estimated from amplification of reference gene primers within the assay. To quantify the absolute abundance of each unique TCRbeta CDR3 rearrangement, sequence reads were collapsed and filtered. For each sample, productive Simpson clonality was calculated by taking the square root of Simpson's diversity index across productive rearrangements. The table comes from immuneACCESS by way of TCRdb, which keeps in-frame sequences with V and J called. Part of the clones is missing from these tables; in studies checked, under half for an unresolved V gene and the rest for unknown reasons. D and trimming come from the DNA, and the V and J calls and clone size come from that table. Recorded for this sample are roughly 250,000 clones; roughly 84% of them occurred a single time. Of the sample, 8.6% falls within the top ten clones.

From its cysteine to its phenylalanine, the CDR3 spans 15 amino acids. Solely the CDR3 DNA is kept, with 45 bases framed from the first base. CDR1 and CDR2 were assigned from the germline V gene (reference sequence) as MNHEY and SMNVEV. Relative to germline, V is missing 2 bases and J is missing 7 bases, with 8 bases of the junction outside any gene match. The sequenced material came from peripheral blood. The chain is made from TRBV27 and TRBJ1-5; 7 of the junction bases match TRBD1. The TCR sequence derives from a human donor in a cohort sampled during active COVID-19. The CDR3 reads as follows: CASSLPTGPNQPQHF. The bases are TGTGCCAGCAGTTTACCGACAGGGCCCAACCAGCCCCAGCATTTT.